One and the same sample provided the 17 T cell receptor beta chains below, sequenced in a study of T cell changes during pregnancy in multiple sclerosis. Sequencing used immunoSEQ multiplex PCR; TCRdb keeps in-frame clones, though not all of them. The repertoire has roughly 110,000 clones, 85% to 95% of them found once; the top ten carry 0.65% to 0.9%. The source material was peripheral blood, sampled in the third trimester of pregnancy. Receptors originate from a female donor in good health, enrolled as a control in a pregnancy study.

V is TRBV6-5 and J is TRBJ2-3; a possible D gene is TRBD1 (6 bases). V was trimmed by 5 bases and J by 0 bases, leaving 12 bases between them. Per germline, CDR1 MNHEY and CDR2 SVGAGI. CDR3 size: 15 residues. The CDR3 coding sequence is TGTGCCAGCAGTCCCGGGACACAAAGCACAGATACGCAGTATTTT. Translating it yields CASSPGTQSTDTQYF.

The V and J genes are TRBV19 and TRBJ1-5; 7 nucleotides align to TRBD1. Germline V gene lookup returns CDR1 LNHDA and CDR2 SQIVND (reference sequence). Trimming removed 4 bases from V and 7 bases from J; junction bases left unmatched: 4. The CDR3 is made up of 13 amino acids. The CDR3: CASSKGGLQPQHF. The CDR3 nucleotides read TGTGCCAGTAGTAAAGGGGGCCTACAGCCCCAGCATTTT.

This chain joins TRBV6-1 and TRBJ2-1, with a tentative D call TRBD1 (6 bases). V was trimmed by 1 base and J by 5 bases, leaving 15 bases between them. The CDR3 has 16 residues. The germline V gene has CDR1 MNHNS and CDR2 SASEGT. As DNA, the CDR3 is TGTGCCAGCAGTGAAGAAGGGCAGGGGCCCCACAATGAGCAGTTCTTC. Protein product: CASSEEGQGPHNEQFF.

The chain couples TRBV18 to TRBJ2-5; the D is unclear. V was pared by 3 bases and J by 2 bases, with 10 bases between. Germline V gene data show CDR1 as KGHSH and CDR2 as LQKENI. CDR3 length: 14 residues. CDR3 sequence reads: CASSPTGLQETQYF. Written as DNA, the CDR3 is TGTGCCAGCTCACCTACGGGTTTACAAGAGACCCAGTACTTC.

The genes are TRBV27 and TRBJ1-1; D is perhaps TRBD1 (5 bases). This CDR3 comprises 14 residues. The germline V gene encodes CDR1 MNHEY and CDR2 SMNVEV (reference sequence). The V gene lost 8 bases and the J gene lost 1 base, with 14 bases spanning the gap. CDR3 nucleotides: TGTGCCAGCGGGGGAGGGATGGGGAACACTGAAGCTTTCTTT. Protein product: CASGGGMGNTEAFF.

V is TRBV9 and J is TRBJ2-7, with 7 positions matching TRBD1. The J segment lost 5 bases and the V segment lost 0 bases, leaving 11 bases of the junction unmatched. Germline CDR1 and CDR2: SGDLS and YYNGEE. This CDR3 has 16 residues. CDR3 sequence reads: CASSVATGQLFHEQYF. In DNA, the CDR3 is TGTGCCAGCAGCGTAGCTACGGGACAGTTATTCCACGAGCAGTACTTC.

The chain uses TRBV6-1 and TRBJ1-5, with 9 bases that match TRBD1. Germline lookup yields CDR1 MNHNS and CDR2 SASEGT. The CDR3 extends over 14 amino acids. V lost 6 bases and J lost 10; bases outside the gene matches: 10. As DNA, the CDR3 is TGTGCCAGCAGGGACAGGGGCCCCTGGGGCCCCCAGCATTTT. It translates to CASRDRGPWGPQHF.

The V call is TRBV21-1, the J call TRBJ1-2. TRBV21-1 is deemed a pseudogene. CDR3 length: 15 amino acids. CDR3 nucleotides: TGTGCCAGCAGCAAAGCGCGGAGATTTAACTATGGCTACACCTTC. It specifies CASSKARRFNYGYTF.

The genes are TRBV27 and TRBJ2-5; 11 nucleotides line up with TRBD2. J was trimmed by 5 bases and V by 5 bases; bases with no gene match: 7. Germline values: CDR1 MNHEY, CDR2 SMNVEV (reference sequence). CDR3 size: 15 residues. CDR3 amino acids: CASSPRLAGPETQYF. The CDR3 DNA follows: TGTGCCAGCAGTCCGCGACTAGCGGGGCCGGAGACCCAGTACTTC.

V and J are TRBV2 and TRBJ2-5; perhaps TRBD1 as D (6 bases). The J call is uncertain, as TRBJ2-7 better fits the DNA end. The CDR3 consists of 15 residues. The germline V gene encodes CDR1 SNHLY and CDR2 FYNNEI. The DNA for the CDR3 is TGTGCCAGCAGCTTTCCGGGACAACAAAGCTACGAGCAGTACTTC. Residues: CASSFPGQQSYEQYF.

This clone was seen more than once but under ten times. The chain couples TRBV9 to TRBJ1-1; 7 bases map to TRBD1. The germline CDR1 and CDR2 sequences are SGDLS and YYNGEE. This CDR3 is 14 amino acids long. Trimming cost V 4 bases and J 2 bases; bases outside gene matches: 5. The CDR3 loop is CASSTGTENTEAFF. For the CDR3, the DNA is TGTGCCAGCAGCACAGGGACAGAAAACACTGAAGCTTTCTTT.

The gene calls are TRBV19 and TRBJ1-6; D perhaps matches TRBD1 (5 bases). The germline V gene encodes CDR1 LNHDA and CDR2 SQIVND (reference sequence). Trimming left V 6 bases short and J 9 bases short, with 21 bases between. The CDR3 is 16 residues long. CDR3 nucleotide sequence: TGTGCCAGTAGGGTAGGGGCCGCTTCCCCGGGTTCACCCCTCCACTTT. This translates into CASRVGAASPGSPLHF.

The chain combines TRBV5-8 with TRBJ1-4; D gene uncertain. V lost 2 bases, J lost 10 bases, and 21 bases lay in between. This CDR3 is built from 16 residues. Germline values: CDR1 SGHTS, CDR2 YDEGEE. The CDR3 DNA follows: TGTGCCAGCAGCTTTGGTTGGTCAGGCGAAGGAGGAAAACTGTTTTTT. Translation: CASSFGWSGEGGKLFF.

This chain links TRBV11-3 with TRBJ2-1; D may be TRBD2 (5 bases). This CDR3 is built from 15 residues. V shed 7 bases and J shed 1 base, with 14 bases lying between them. Germline loops: CDR1 SGHNT, CDR2 YENEEA. The CDR3 DNA is TGTGCCAGCACCGTTCGGCTAGCTTCCTACAATGAGCAGTTCTTC. Translation: CASTVRLASYNEQFF.

This clone was recorded only once. This chain joins TRBV6-4 and TRBJ2-3; the match to TRBD2 covers 9 bases. V lost 0 bases, J lost 6 bases, and 7 bases stayed unmatched. Per the germline V gene, CDR1 is MRHNA and CDR2 is SNTAGT. The length of the CDR3 is 16 residues. The CDR3 DNA sequence: TGTGCCAGCAGTGACTCCGGCGGGGGGGGTCCGGATACGCAGTATTTT. Translating gives CASSDSGGGGPDTQYF.

The V call is TRBV5-8, the J call TRBJ1-2; TRBD1 agrees at 10 bases. From germline, CDR1 is SGHTS and CDR2 YDEGEE. Trimming at V came to 4 bases and at J to 8 bases, leaving 8 bases not matched to a gene. The CDR3 covers 14 residues. The DNA for the CDR3 is TGTGCCAGCAGCATCCGACAGGGGGCGGGCGGCTACACCTTC. Translated: CASSIRQGAGGYTF.

This rearrangement joins TRBV7-2 to TRBJ1-1, with D possibly being TRBD1 (6 bases). The germline gives CDR1 SGHTA, CDR2 FQGNSA. V was shortened by 9 bases and J by 5 bases, with 16 bases between the two germline ends. The CDR3 extends over 13 amino acids. Here the CDR3 reads CARQGQEGTEAFF. The CDR3 nucleotides are TGTGCCAGACAGGGTCAGGAAGGTACTGAAGCTTTCTTT.